The T cell receptor beta chain described here comes from a study of molecular identifiers for immune sequencing clone quantification. Regarding the study as a whole: Identical TCR molecules that share a barcode could lead to an underestimation of highly expanded clone sizes.

CDR3 size: 14 residues. With 1 base removed from V and 8 bases from J, the gap between germline ends came to 12 bases. CDR1 and CDR2 from the germline V gene are LNHDA and SQIVND (reference sequence). This clonotype was picked up a small number of times. Its specificity is not known. Using its own MiXCR run on the PCR reads, TCRdb lists one record per CDR3 protein. The top ten hold 0.78% of the sample, which has more than 550,000 distinct CDR3 sequences, around 25% seen once. With RNA at 10%, 30% or 50%, naive CD8 libraries came from roughly 18,000 to 920,000 sorted cells. J is TRBJ2-1 and V is TRBV19, with D possibly being TRBD2 (6 bases). The sample consisted of naive CD8+ T cells from blood, with Jurkat cell RNA spiked in. Specified subset: FACS-sorted CD8+CD4-CCR7+CD45RA+ naive T cells. The sequence came from a human donor in good health. Some libraries in this study had Jurkat cell RNA spiked in. The CDR3 reads CASSIVEGLDEQFF. Written as DNA, the CDR3 is TGTGCCAGTAGTATAGTGGAGGGGTTGGATGAGCAGTTCTTC.